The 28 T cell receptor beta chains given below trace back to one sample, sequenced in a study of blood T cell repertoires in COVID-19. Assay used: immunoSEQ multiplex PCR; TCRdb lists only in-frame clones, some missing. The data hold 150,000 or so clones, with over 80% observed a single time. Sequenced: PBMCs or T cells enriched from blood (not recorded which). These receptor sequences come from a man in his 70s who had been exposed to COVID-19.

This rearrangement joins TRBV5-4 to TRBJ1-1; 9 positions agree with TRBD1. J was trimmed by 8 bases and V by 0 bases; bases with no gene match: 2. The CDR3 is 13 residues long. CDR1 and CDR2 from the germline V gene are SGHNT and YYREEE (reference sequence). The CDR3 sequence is CASSLEGQGEAFF. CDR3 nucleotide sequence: TGTGCCAGCAGCTTGGAGGGACAGGGAGAAGCTTTCTTT.

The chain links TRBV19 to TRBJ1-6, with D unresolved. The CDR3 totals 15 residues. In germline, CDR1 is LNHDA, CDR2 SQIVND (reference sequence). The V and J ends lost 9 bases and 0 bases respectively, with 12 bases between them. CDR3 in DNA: TGTGCCAGCGAAGATCCGAGCTCCTATAATTCACCCCTCCACTTT. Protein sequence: CASEDPSSYNSPLHF. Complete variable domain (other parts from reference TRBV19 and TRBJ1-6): DGGITQSPKYLFRKEGQNVTLSCEQNLNHDAMYWYRQDPGQGLRLIYYSQIVNDFQKGDIAEGYSVSREKKESFPLTVTSAQKNPTAFYLCASEDPSSYNSPLHFGNGTRLTVT.

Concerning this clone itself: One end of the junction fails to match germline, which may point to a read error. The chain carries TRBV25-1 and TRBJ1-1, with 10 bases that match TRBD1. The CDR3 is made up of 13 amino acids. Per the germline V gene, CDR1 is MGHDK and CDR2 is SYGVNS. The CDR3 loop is CASSEAPGQGRSF. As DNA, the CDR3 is TGTGCCAGCAGTGAAGCCCCGGGACAGGGGCGATCCTTT.

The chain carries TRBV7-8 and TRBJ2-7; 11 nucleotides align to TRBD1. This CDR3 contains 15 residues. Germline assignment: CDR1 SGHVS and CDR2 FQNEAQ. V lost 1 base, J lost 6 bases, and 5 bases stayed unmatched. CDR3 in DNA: TGTGCCAGCAGCTTAGGAGGGACAGGGGGTGGCGAGCAGTACTTC. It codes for CASSLGGTGGGEQYF.

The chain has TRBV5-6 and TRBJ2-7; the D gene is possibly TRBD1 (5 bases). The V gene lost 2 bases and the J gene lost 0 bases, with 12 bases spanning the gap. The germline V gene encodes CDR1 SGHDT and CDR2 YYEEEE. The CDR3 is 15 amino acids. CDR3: CASSFRALSSYEQYF. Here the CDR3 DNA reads TGTGCCAGCAGCTTCAGGGCCTTAAGCTCCTACGAGCAGTACTTC.

DNA of the CDR3: TGTGCCAGCAGTATTCAGGACAGGGGGACCAATGAAAAACTGTTTTTT. It translates to CASSIQDRGTNEKLFF. The gene calls are TRBV9 and TRBJ1-4, with 10 bases fitting TRBD1. Per germline, CDR1 SGDLS and CDR2 YYNGEE. This CDR3 comprises 16 residues. Trimming took 5 bases from V and 5 from J; bases not matched to a gene: 9.

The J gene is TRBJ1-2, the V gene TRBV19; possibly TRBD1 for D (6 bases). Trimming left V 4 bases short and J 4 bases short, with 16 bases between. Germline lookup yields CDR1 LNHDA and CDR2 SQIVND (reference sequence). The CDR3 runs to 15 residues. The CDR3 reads CASSTQGRLLYGYTF. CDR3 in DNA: TGTGCCAGTAGTACGCAGGGGCGCCTCCTCTATGGCTACACCTTC. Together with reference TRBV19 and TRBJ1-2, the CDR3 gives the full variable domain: DGGITQSPKYLFRKEGQNVTLSCEQNLNHDAMYWYRQDPGQGLRLIYYSQIVNDFQKGDIAEGYSVSREKKESFPLTVTSAQKNPTAFYLCASSTQGRLLYGYTFGSGTRLTVV.

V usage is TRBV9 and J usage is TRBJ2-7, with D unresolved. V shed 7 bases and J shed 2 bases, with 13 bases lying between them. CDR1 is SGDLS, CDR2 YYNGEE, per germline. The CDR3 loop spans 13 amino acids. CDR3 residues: CASGAADPYEQYF. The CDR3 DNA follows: TGTGCCAGCGGCGCGGCGGATCCCTACGAGCAGTACTTC.

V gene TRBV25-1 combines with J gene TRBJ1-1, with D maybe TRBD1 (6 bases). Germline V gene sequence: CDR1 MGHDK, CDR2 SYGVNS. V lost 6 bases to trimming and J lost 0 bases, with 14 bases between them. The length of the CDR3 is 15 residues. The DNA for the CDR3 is TGTGCCAGCAGCCCCGGGGGGCATGTGAACACTGAAGCTTTCTTT. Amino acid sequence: CASSPGGHVNTEAFF.

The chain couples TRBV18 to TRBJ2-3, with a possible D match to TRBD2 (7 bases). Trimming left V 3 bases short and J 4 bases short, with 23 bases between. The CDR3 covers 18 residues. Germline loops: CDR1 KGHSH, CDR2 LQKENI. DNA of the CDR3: TGTGCCAGCTCACCGCTGGGACTCGTCGCGGGGGCCCCAGATACGCAGTATTTT. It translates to CASSPLGLVAGAPDTQYF.

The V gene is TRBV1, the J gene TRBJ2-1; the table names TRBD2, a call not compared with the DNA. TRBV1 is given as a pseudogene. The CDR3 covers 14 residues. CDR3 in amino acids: CTSGWTSPYNEQFF. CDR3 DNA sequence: TGCACCAGCGGCTGGACTAGCCCCTACAATGAGCAGTTCTTC.

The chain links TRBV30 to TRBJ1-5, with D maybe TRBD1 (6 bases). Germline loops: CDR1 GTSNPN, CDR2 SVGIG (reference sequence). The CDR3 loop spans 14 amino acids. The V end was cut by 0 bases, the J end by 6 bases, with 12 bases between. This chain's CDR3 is CAWSVRAGVQPQHF. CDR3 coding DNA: TGTGCCTGGAGTGTACGGGCAGGGGTTCAGCCCCAGCATTTT.

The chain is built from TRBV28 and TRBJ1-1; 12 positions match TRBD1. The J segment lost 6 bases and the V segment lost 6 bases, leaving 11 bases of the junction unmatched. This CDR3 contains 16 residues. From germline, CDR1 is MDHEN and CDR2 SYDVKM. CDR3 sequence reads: CASRSPGQGAGAEAFF. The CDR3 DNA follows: TGTGCCAGCAGGTCACCGGGACAGGGGGCGGGCGCTGAAGCTTTCTTT.

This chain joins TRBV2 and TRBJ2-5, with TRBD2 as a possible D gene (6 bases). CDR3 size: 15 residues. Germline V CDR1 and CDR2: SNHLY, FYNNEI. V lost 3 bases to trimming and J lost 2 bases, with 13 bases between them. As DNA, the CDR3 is TGTGCCAGCAGTGATGGCGGGGCGAGACAAGAGACCCAGTACTTC. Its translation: CASSDGGARQETQYF.

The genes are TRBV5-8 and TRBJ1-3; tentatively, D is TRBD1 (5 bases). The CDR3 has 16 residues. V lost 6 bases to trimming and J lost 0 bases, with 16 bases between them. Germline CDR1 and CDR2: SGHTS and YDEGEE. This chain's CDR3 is CASIPWGGSSGNTIYF. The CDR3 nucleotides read TGTGCCAGCATCCCTTGGGGGGGGTCCTCTGGAAACACCATATATTTT.

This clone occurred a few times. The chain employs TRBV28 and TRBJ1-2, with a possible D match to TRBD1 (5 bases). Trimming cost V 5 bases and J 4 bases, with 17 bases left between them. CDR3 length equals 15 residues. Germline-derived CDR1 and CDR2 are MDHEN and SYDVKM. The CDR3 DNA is TGTGCCAGCAGTCAACACGAGGGAGGGGCCTATGGCTACACCTTC. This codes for CASSQHEGGAYGYTF.

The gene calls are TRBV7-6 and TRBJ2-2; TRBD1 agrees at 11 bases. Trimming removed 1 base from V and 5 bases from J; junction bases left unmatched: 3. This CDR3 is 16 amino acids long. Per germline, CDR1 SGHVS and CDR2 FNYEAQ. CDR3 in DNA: TGTGCCAGCAGCTTAGAAGGGACAGGGGGAACCGGGGAGCTGTTTTTT. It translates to CASSLEGTGGTGELFF. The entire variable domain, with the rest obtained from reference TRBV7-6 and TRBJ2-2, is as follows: GAGVSQSPRYKVTKRGQDVALRCDPISGHVSLYWYRQALGQGPEFLTYFNYEAQQDKSGLPNDRFSAERPEGSISTLTIQRTEQRDSAMYRCASSLEGTGGTGELFFGEGSRLTVL.

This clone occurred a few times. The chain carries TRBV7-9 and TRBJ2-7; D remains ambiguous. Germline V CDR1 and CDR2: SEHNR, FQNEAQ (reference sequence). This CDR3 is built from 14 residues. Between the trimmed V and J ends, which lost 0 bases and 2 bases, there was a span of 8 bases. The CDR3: CASSLALIPYEQYF. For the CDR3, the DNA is TGTGCCAGCAGCTTAGCCCTAATCCCCTACGAGCAGTACTTC.

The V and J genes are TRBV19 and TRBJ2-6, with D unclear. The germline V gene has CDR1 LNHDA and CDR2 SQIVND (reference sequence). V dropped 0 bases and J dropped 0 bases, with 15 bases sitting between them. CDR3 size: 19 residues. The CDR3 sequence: CASSIEGRPPFSGANVLTF. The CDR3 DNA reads TGTGCCAGTAGTATAGAGGGCAGGCCACCTTTCTCTGGGGCCAACGTCCTGACTTTC.

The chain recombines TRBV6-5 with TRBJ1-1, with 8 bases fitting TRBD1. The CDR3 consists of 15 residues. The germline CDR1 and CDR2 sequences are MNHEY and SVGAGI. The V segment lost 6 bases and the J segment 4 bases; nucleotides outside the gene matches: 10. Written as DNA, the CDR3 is TGTGCCAGCAGGGGCCCCACAGGGGGGAGCACTGAAGCTTTCTTT. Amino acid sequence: CASRGPTGGSTEAFF.

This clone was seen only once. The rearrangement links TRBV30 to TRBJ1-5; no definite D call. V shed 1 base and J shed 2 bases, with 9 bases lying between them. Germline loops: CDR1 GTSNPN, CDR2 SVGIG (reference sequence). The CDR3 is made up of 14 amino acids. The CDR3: CAWSAGNGNQPQHF. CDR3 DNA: TGTGCCTGGAGTGCGGGTAACGGCAATCAGCCCCAGCATTTT.

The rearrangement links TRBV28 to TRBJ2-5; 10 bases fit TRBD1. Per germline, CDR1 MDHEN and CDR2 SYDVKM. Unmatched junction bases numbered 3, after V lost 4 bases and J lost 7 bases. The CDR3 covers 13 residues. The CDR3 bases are TGTGCCAGCAGTTCGCGGGACAGGGGGACCCAGTACTTC. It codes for CASSSRDRGTQYF.

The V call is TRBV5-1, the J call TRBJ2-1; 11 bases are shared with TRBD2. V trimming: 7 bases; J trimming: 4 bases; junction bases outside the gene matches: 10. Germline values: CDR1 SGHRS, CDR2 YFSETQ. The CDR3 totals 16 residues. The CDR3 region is CASDGTGTSGYNEQFF. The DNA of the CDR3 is TGCGCCAGCGATGGTACGGGGACTAGCGGTTACAATGAGCAGTTCTTC.

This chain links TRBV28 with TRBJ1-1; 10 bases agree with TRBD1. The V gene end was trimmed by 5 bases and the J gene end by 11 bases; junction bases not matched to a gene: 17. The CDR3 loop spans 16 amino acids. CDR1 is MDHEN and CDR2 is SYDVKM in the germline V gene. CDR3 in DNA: TGTGCCAGCAGTACTAAACCGGGACAGGGGTTCAAGAGTGCTTTCTTT. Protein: CASSTKPGQGFKSAFF.

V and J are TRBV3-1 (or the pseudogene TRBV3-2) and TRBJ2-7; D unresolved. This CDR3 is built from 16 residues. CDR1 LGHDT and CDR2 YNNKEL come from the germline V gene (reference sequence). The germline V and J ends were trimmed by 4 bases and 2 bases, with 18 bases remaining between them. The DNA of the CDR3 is TGTGCCAGCAGCCCGCTCATACGGAGTGCACCCTACGAGCAGTACTTC. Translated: CASSPLIRSAPYEQYF.

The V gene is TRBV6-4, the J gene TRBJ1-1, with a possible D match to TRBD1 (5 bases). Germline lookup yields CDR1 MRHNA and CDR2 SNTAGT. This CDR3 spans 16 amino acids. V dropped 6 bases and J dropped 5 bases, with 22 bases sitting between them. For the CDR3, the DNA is TGTGCCAGCAGGCATAGGGGCGGCGAATTAGGGACTGAAGCTTTCTTT. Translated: CASRHRGGELGTEAFF.

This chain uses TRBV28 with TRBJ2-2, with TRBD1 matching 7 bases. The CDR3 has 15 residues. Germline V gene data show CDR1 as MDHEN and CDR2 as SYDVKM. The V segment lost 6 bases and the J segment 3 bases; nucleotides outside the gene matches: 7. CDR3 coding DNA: TGTGCCAGCAGCCTCGGGACAGCCGACACCGGGGAGCTGTTTTTT. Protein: CASSLGTADTGELFF.

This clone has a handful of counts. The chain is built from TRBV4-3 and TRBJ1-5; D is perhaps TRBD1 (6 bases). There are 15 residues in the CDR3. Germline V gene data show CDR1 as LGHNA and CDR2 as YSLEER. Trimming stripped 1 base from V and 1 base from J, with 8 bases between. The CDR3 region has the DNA TGCGCCAGCAGCCAAGTACAGGGAAGCAATCAGCCCCAGCATTTT. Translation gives CASSQVQGSNQPQHF.